This T cell receptor (beta chain) derives from a study of tumor-infiltrating lymphocytes in localized non-small cell lung cancer. Produced via immunoSEQ multiplex PCR; TCRdb's table is partial and in-frame only. This sample has more than 15,000 clones; about 65% occur once, and the top ten carry roughly 9.6%. Germline V CDR1 and CDR2: DFQATT, SNEGSKA (reference sequence). This CDR3 region has 11 residues. The V end was cut by 5 bases, the J end by 5 bases, with 8 bases between. The clonotype was recovered from a human donor with non-small cell lung cancer. Specimen: lung tumor tissue. This chain links TRBV20-1 with TRBJ2-3; no definite D call. This chain's CDR3 is CSAATGDTQYF. The CDR3 DNA follows: TGCAGTGCTGCCACCGGAGATACGCAGTATTTT.